This TCR beta chain was captured by sequencing in a study of shared clonotypes between healthy human individuals. Across the whole study: Donors consisted of two women and three men between 18 and 49.

Assay: immunoSEQ multiplex PCR; the TCRdb copy retains only in-frame clones and omits some. The sample lists approximately 470,000 clones, 70% to 85% occurring once. A word on this clone: Its antigen is not known.

Study observations and caveats: It was the few donors that limited the genetic and exposure-history diversity represented.

This receptor was identified in a woman aged 35 to 49 in good health. Some clones in this sample may be carry-over from other donors' samples. The sequenced sample consisted of PBMCs.

For the CDR3, the DNA is TGTGCCAGCAGCCAAGAGGGGCGCGGCGAGCAGTTCTTC. Its translation: CASSQEGRGEQFF. The J gene is TRBJ2-1, the V gene TRBV4-2; D might be TRBD1 (5 bases). Germline V CDR1 and CDR2: LGHNA, YNFKEQ. The CDR3 contains 13 residues. The ends were cut back, 0 bases at V and 10 bases at J, with 10 bases in the middle.